One TCR beta chain is described in this entry. CDR1 and CDR2 from the germline V gene are KGHDR and SFDVKD. With 3 bases removed from V and 1 base from J, the gap between germline ends came to 12 bases. This CDR3 contains 16 residues. This entry comes from a study of blood T cell repertoires in COVID-19. Study information: PBMCs, B-cell-depleted T cells, or T cells were the source of the cDNA or gDNA that made up the material.

The data were produced by immunoSEQ multiplex PCR, yet TCRdb's version contains in-frame clones alone and is incomplete. In the table there are some 140,000 clones, 85% to 90% of which are singletons. The TCR originated in a human donor in a cohort sampled during active COVID-19. The V gene is TRBV24-1, the J gene TRBJ1-5, with D maybe TRBD1 (5 bases). Source material: peripheral blood. The CDR3 spells CATSDPRAGSNQPQHF. In DNA, the CDR3 is TGTGCCACCAGTGATCCCCGGGCAGGGAGCAATCAGCCCCAGCATTTT.